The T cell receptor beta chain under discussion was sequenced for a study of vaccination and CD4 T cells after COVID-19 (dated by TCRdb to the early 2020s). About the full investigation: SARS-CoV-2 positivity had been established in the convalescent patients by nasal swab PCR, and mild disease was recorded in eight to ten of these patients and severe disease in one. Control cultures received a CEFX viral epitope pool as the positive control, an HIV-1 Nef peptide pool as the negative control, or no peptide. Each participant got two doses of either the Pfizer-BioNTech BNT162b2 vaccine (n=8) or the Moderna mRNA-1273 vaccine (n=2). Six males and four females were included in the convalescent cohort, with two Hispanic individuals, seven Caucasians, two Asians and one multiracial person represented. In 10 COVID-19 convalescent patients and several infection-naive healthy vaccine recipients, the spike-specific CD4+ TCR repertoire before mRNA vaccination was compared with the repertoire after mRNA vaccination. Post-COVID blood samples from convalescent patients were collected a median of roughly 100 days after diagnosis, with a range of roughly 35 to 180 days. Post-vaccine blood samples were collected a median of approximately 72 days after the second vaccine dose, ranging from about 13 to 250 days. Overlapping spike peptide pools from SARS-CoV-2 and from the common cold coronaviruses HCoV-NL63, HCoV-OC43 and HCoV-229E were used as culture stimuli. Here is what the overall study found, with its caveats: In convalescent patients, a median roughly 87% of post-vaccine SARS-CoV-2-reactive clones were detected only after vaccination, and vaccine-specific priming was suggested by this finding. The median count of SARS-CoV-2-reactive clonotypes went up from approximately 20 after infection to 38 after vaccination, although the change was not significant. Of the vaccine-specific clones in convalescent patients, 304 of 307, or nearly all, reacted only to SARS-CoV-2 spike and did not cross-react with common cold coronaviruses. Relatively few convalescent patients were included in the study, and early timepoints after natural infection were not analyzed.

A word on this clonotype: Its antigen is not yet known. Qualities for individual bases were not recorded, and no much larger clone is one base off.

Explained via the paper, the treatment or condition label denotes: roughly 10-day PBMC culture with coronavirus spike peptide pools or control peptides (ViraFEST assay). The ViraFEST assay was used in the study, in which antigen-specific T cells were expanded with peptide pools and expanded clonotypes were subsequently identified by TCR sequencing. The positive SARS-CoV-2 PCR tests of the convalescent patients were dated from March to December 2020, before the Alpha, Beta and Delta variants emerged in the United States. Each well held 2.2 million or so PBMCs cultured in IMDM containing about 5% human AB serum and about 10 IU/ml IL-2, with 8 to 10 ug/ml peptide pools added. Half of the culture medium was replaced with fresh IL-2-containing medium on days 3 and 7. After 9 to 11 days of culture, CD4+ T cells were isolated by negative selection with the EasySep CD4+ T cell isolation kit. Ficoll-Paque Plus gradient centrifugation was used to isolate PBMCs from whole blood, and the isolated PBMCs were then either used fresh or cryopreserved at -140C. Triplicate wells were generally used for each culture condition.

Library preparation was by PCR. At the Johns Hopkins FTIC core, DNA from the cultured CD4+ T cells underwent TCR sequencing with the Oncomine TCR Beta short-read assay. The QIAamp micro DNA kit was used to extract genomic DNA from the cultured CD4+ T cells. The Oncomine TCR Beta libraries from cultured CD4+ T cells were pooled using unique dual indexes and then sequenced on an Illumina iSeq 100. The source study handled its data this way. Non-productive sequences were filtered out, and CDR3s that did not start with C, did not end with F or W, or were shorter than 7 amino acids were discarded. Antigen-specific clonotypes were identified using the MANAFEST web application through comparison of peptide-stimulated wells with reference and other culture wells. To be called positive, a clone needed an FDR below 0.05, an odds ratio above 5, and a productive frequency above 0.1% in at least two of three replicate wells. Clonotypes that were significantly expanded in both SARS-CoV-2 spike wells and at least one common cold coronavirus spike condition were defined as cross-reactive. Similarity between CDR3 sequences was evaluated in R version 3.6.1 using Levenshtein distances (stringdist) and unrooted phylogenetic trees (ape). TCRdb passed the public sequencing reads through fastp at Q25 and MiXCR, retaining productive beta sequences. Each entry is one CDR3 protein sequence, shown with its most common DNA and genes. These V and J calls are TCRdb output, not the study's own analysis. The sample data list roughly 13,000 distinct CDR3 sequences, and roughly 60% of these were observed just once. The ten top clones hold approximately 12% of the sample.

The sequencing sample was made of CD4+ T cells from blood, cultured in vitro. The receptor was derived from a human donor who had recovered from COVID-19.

CDR3 loop: CASSEGGSGNTIYF. Read as DNA, the sequence is TGTGCCAGCAGCGAAGGGGGATCTGGAAACACCATATATTTT. The rearrangement combines TRBV6-2 or TRBV6-3 with TRBJ1-3; a weak D assignment points to TRBD1 (6 bases agree). V loses 6 bases of germline sequence and J loses 1 base, and the interval between the two ends is 10 bases. CDR3 length: 14 amino acids, cysteine to phenylalanine. Just the 42-base CDR3 DNA is kept, in frame starting at base 1. From a lookup of the germline V gene, CDR1 and CDR2 are MNHEY and SVGEGT.